The 32 T cell receptor beta chains below were found in one sample sequenced in a study of cytomegalovirus exposure and HLA in healthy donors. The primer mix had 60 Vbeta and 13 Jbeta primers. Clones were sequenced by immunoSEQ multiplex PCR, and TCRdb holds only the in-frame ones, with some missing. In the table there are approximately 120,000 clones, roughly 80% of which are singletons. The sample taken for sequencing was PBMCs. These receptors originate from a man between 18 and 35 years old in good health and CMV-seropositive.

This clone has just a few counts. The rearrangement links TRBV5-6 to TRBJ2-1; 10 bases agree with TRBD2. This CDR3 is 15 amino acids long. Looked up from germline, CDR1 is SGHDT and CDR2 is YYEEEE. V gave up 4 bases and J gave up 6 bases; unmatched junction bases: 7. The CDR3 is CASSLSAGGPNEQFF. CDR3 in DNA: TGTGCCAGCAGCCTATCAGCGGGGGGGCCCAATGAGCAGTTCTTC.

The chain links TRBV19 to TRBJ1-2, with a weak D call TRBD1 (6 bases). This CDR3 comprises 15 residues. Germline CDR1 reads LNHDA; CDR2 reads SQIVND (reference sequence). Trimming left V 5 bases short and J 6 bases short, with 19 bases between. CDR3 coding DNA: TGTGCCAGTAGTTCGTTCACAGGGTTAAGGCATGGCTACACCTTC. Amino acid sequence: CASSSFTGLRHGYTF. Looking up the rest from reference TRBV19 and TRBJ1-2 gives the full variable domain: DGGITQSPKYLFRKEGQNVTLSCEQNLNHDAMYWYRQDPGQGLRLIYYSQIVNDFQKGDIAEGYSVSREKKESFPLTVTSAQKNPTAFYLCASSSFTGLRHGYTFGSGTRLTVV.

The rearrangement uses TRBV9 and TRBJ2-1; D gene ambiguous. Germline V gene data show CDR1 as SGDLS and CDR2 as YYNGEE. V was shortened by 1 base and J by 0 bases, with 5 bases between the two germline ends. There are 14 residues in the CDR3. CDR3 nucleotide sequence: TGTGCCAGCAGCGTAATGAGCTCCTACAATGAGCAGTTCTTC. As protein: CASSVMSSYNEQFF.

The chain links TRBV19 to TRBJ2-5; 12 nucleotides match TRBD2. With 4 bases clipped from V and 2 bases from J, the junction kept 5 bases outside the gene matches. Germline CDR1 and CDR2: LNHDA and SQIVND (reference sequence). The CDR3 covers 16 residues. The CDR3 protein is CASSTSTSGGQETQYF. The CDR3 DNA is TGTGCCAGTAGTACTTCGACTAGCGGGGGACAAGAGACCCAGTACTTC.

The gene calls are TRBV6-1 and TRBJ1-1; possible D gene TRBD1, 5 bases. The CDR3 spans 12 residues. The germline gives CDR1 MNHNS, CDR2 SASEGT. Trimming took 3 bases from V and 11 from J, leaving 13 bases between them. CDR3 amino acids: CASSEGGSSAFF. CDR3 nucleotides: TGTGCCAGCAGTGAGGGGGGTTCTAGTGCTTTCTTT.

This clone was seen many times. The chain links TRBV5-4 to TRBJ2-2, with 8 nucleotides matching TRBD2. The junction had 10 bases not matched to a gene; V was cut back by 2 bases and J by 7 bases. This CDR3 has 16 residues. Looked up from germline, CDR1 is SGHNT and CDR2 is YYREEE (reference sequence). The CDR3 is CASSFGTRGSGGELFF. For the CDR3, the DNA is TGTGCCAGCAGCTTCGGGACTAGAGGGTCCGGCGGGGAGCTGTTTTTT.

V gene TRBV6-6 combines with J gene TRBJ2-5; the D gene is possibly TRBD2 (6 bases). The J call may not be correct, given that the DNA end is closer to TRBJ2-7. CDR3 length equals 13 residues. Germline V gene sequence: CDR1 MNHNY, CDR2 SVGAGI (reference sequence). This CDR3 reads CASRMGGIYEQYF. CDR3 in DNA: TGTGCCAGCCGGATGGGGGGTATCTACGAGCAGTACTTC.

Regarding this clone: The germline gene is not matched at one end of the junction; a read error may be the cause. The J gene is TRBJ1-1, the V gene TRBV5-1, with TRBD1 as a possible D gene (6 bases). The germline CDR1 and CDR2 sequences are SGHRS and YFSETQ. The length of the CDR3 is 15 residues. The CDR3 DNA is TGCGCCAGCAGCTGGGGGGGTACCGGGACACCGATTGAAGACTTT. This gives the protein CASSWGGTGTPIEDF.

CDR3 sequence (DNA): TGTGCCAGCCGCCCGGTCTTAGGGGTTGAAAAACTGTTTTTT. Translation gives CASRPVLGVEKLFF. This chain links TRBV6-5 with TRBJ1-4, with a weak D call TRBD1 (5 bases). Germline assignment: CDR1 MNHEY and CDR2 SVGAGI. This CDR3 is built from 14 residues. The V end lost 8 bases, the J end lost 7 bases, and 17 bases lay between the germline ends.

In its sample, this clone was seen a few times. The V and J genes are TRBV21-1 and TRBJ1-1; the table's D call, TRBD1, was not checked against the DNA. TRBV21-1 has pseudogene status. The CDR3 contains 16 residues. In nucleotides, the CDR3 is TGTGCCAGCAGCAAAGCGGGTCCGACAGGGGACACTGAAGCTTTCTTT. It encodes CASSKAGPTGDTEAFF.

The chain joins TRBV19 to TRBJ2-2; D possibly corresponds to TRBD1 (6 bases). V was pared by 4 bases and J by 5 bases, with 11 bases between. This CDR3 has 14 amino acids. Looked up from germline, CDR1 is LNHDA and CDR2 is SQIVND (reference sequence). The DNA for the CDR3 is TGTGCCAGTAGTACCAACAGGGTAACCGGGGAGCTGTTTTTT. It specifies CASSTNRVTGELFF.

This chain uses TRBV19 with TRBJ1-5; D is possibly TRBD1 (6 bases). In germline, CDR1 is LNHDA, CDR2 SQIVND (reference sequence). V was clipped by 6 bases and J by 2 bases, with 14 bases between them. The CDR3 extends over 15 amino acids. In nucleotides, the CDR3 is TGTGCCAGTAGACAACAGGGAATCGGCAATCAGCCCCAGCATTTT. Its protein is CASRQQGIGNQPQHF.

The rearrangement links TRBV7-2 to TRBJ2-1, with a possible D match to TRBD1 (5 bases). The germline V and J ends were trimmed by 1 base and 5 bases, with 9 bases remaining between them. CDR1 SGHTA and CDR2 FQGNSA come from the germline V gene. The CDR3 is 14 amino acids. CDR3 protein: CASSLGAGNNEQFF. As DNA, the CDR3 is TGTGCCAGCAGCTTAGGGGCAGGGAACAATGAGCAGTTCTTC.

This rearrangement joins TRBV27 to TRBJ2-3, with 10 bases matching TRBD2. Germline V gives CDR1 MNHEY, CDR2 SMNVEV (reference sequence). The CDR3 consists of 18 residues. V gave up 3 bases and J gave up 5 bases; unmatched junction bases: 14. The CDR3 loop reads CASSLRVSGRPIKDTQYF. In DNA, the CDR3 is TGTGCCAGCAGTTTGAGGGTTAGCGGGAGGCCAATCAAAGATACGCAGTATTTT.

The J gene is TRBJ2-1, the V gene TRBV7-2, with D perhaps TRBD2 (6 bases). Germline assignment: CDR1 SGHTA and CDR2 FQGNSA. V dropped 0 bases and J dropped 3 bases, with 6 bases sitting between them. This CDR3 is 14 amino acids long. The CDR3 sequence: CASSLAGGYNEQFF. CDR3 bases: TGTGCCAGCAGCTTAGCGGGGGGCTACAATGAGCAGTTCTTC.

The chain is built from TRBV5-1 and TRBJ1-5, with a weak D call TRBD1 (6 bases). The CDR3 has 14 amino acids. Germline V gene sequence: CDR1 SGHRS, CDR2 YFSETQ. Trimming removed 1 base at V and 3 bases at J, with 8 bases between. The chain's CDR3 is CASSLTGPNQPQHF. CDR3 DNA: TGCGCCAGCAGCTTGACAGGGCCCAATCAGCCCCAGCATTTT.

The genes are TRBV27 and TRBJ1-1; 9 bases match TRBD1. After removal of 4 bases from V and 0 bases from J, the junction contained 15 bases not matched to a gene. From germline, CDR1 is MNHEY and CDR2 SMNVEV (reference sequence). CDR3 length: 19 amino acids. In DNA, the CDR3 is TGTGCCAGCAGTTCCATACGAAGACAGGGGGTTTACCTGAACACTGAAGCTTTCTTT. Its translation: CASSSIRRQGVYLNTEAFF.

The V call is TRBV18, the J call TRBJ1-2; weak D call: TRBD1 (5 bases). CDR1 and CDR2 (germline): KGHSH, LQKENI. The CDR3 loop spans 16 amino acids. V was clipped by 2 bases and J by 2 bases, with 15 bases between them. The CDR3 DNA is TGTGCCAGCTCACCAAACCTCGACAGCGAAAACTATGGCTACACCTTC. Amino acids: CASSPNLDSENYGYTF.

This chain connects TRBV7-6 to TRBJ2-1; TRBD2 matches at 14 bases. CDR1 is SGHVS and CDR2 is FNYEAQ in the germline V gene. This CDR3 is 16 amino acids long. With V trimmed by 5 bases and J by 7 bases, 7 bases remained unmatched. The CDR3 coding sequence is TGTGCCAGCAGCCGAGCGACTAGCGGGGGGGCAAATGAGCAGTTCTTC. Amino acid sequence: CASSRATSGGANEQFF.

The chain carries TRBV29-1 and TRBJ2-1; D uncertain. Germline loops: CDR1 SQVTM, CDR2 ANQGSEA. This CDR3 is built from 14 residues. Trimming stripped 6 bases from V and 0 bases from J, with 12 bases between. CDR3 nucleotides: TGCAGCGTAATCGCTAGGTCCTCCTACAATGAGCAGTTCTTC. Residues: CSVIARSSYNEQFF.

This sequence joins TRBV7-2 and TRBJ2-3; 9 bases align to TRBD2. This CDR3 comprises 12 residues. The J segment lost 13 bases and the V segment lost 4 bases, leaving 6 bases of the junction unmatched. Germline CDR1 and CDR2: SGHTA and FQGNSA. The CDR3 sequence: CASSWTSEGKYF. The CDR3 DNA is TGTGCCAGCAGCTGGACTAGCGAAGGGAAGTATTTT. The full variable domain, with the rest looked up from reference TRBV7-2 and TRBJ2-3, is GAGVSQSPSNKVTEKGKDVELRCDPISGHTALYWYRQSLGQGLEFLIYFQGNSAPDKSGLPSDRFSAERTGGSVSTLTIQRTQQEDSAVYLCASSWTSEGKYFGPGTRLTVL.

V usage is TRBV5-6 and J usage is TRBJ2-7; possible D gene TRBD2, 5 bases. V lost 1 base and J lost 5, with 10 bases in between. In germline, CDR1 is SGHDT, CDR2 YYEEEE. CDR3 length equals 13 residues. This CDR3 reads CASSLPSGDEQYF. The CDR3 nucleotides are TGTGCCAGCAGCTTGCCCTCCGGGGACGAGCAGTACTTC.

The chain links TRBV6-5 to TRBJ2-5, with 8 bases identical to TRBD2. The CDR3 has 15 amino acids. Germline CDR1 reads MNHEY; CDR2 reads SVGAGI. The V gene end was trimmed by 5 bases and the J gene end by 1 base; junction bases not matched to a gene: 6. The CDR3 protein is CASSMVSGAQETQYF. DNA of the CDR3: TGTGCCAGCAGTATGGTTAGCGGGGCCCAAGAGACCCAGTACTTC.

The chain uses TRBV6-1 and TRBJ2-1, with D possibly TRBD2 on 5 matching bases. CDR1 MNHNS and CDR2 SASEGT come from the germline V gene. This CDR3 has 14 amino acids. V dropped 1 base and J dropped 5 bases, with 9 bases sitting between them. Written as DNA, the CDR3 is TGTGCCAGCAGTGAAGGAGGGAACGACAATGAGCAGTTCTTC. Encoded protein: CASSEGGNDNEQFF.

This chain connects TRBV15 to TRBJ2-7; 7 bases map to TRBD1. This CDR3 contains 15 residues. V lost 5 bases, J lost 2 bases, and 9 bases stayed unmatched. Germline lookup yields CDR1 LNHNV and CDR2 YYDKDF (reference sequence). The CDR3 coding sequence is TGTGCCACCAGCCCCCAGGGGGTCAGAACCTACGAGCAGTACTTC. It encodes CATSPQGVRTYEQYF.

In its sample, this clone was seen once. The chain carries TRBV27 and TRBJ2-7, with a weak D call TRBD1 (6 bases). Trimming left V 1 base short and J 3 bases short, with 13 bases between. Germline CDR1 is MNHEY and CDR2 is SMNVEV (reference sequence). This CDR3 spans 15 amino acids. The CDR3 DNA is TGTGCCAGCAGTTTATATCTGGGGGCGGTCTACGAGCAGTACTTC. Residues: CASSLYLGAVYEQYF.

The chain links TRBV27 to TRBJ2-3; D unclear. The length of the CDR3 is 14 residues. Germline-derived CDR1 and CDR2 are MNHEY and SMNVEV (reference sequence). The V and J ends lost 10 bases and 1 base respectively, with 15 bases between them. The CDR3 loop reads CATRQAWGTDTQYF. In DNA form, the CDR3 reads TGTGCCACAAGACAAGCTTGGGGCACAGATACGCAGTATTTT.

The genes are TRBV18 and TRBJ2-2; D possibly corresponds to TRBD1 (6 bases). Germline assignment: CDR1 KGHSH and CDR2 LQKENI. The CDR3 is made up of 14 amino acids. Trimming stripped 4 bases from V and 4 bases from J, with 10 bases between. DNA for the CDR3: TGTGCCAGCTCACTTCCGACAGGCACCGGGGAGCTGTTTTTT. This sequence encodes CASSLPTGTGELFF.

The chain joins TRBV28 to TRBJ2-4, with 7 bases fitting TRBD1. Unmatched junction bases numbered 9, after V lost 4 bases and J lost 0 bases. The CDR3 has 17 residues. In germline, CDR1 is MDHEN, CDR2 SYDVKM. CDR3 DNA: TGTGCCAGCAGTTCTGGACAGGACCTACTAGCCAAAAACATTCAGTACTTC. This codes for CASSSGQDLLAKNIQYF.

For the CDR3, the DNA is TGTGCCAGCAGCGCCACTAGCGGCACAGATACGCAGTATTTT. Amino acid sequence: CASSATSGTDTQYF. The chain combines TRBV9 with TRBJ2-3; TRBD2 aligns across 7 bases. The V segment lost 3 bases and the J segment 1 base; nucleotides outside the gene matches: 2. The germline V gene encodes CDR1 SGDLS and CDR2 YYNGEE. CDR3 length equals 14 residues.

CDR3 in DNA: TGTGCCAGTACCGGATCAGGATATGGCTACACCTTC. It is translated as CASTGSGYGYTF. The gene calls are TRBV19 and TRBJ1-2; D not certain. The CDR3 contains 12 residues. Germline-derived CDR1 and CDR2 are LNHDA and SQIVND (reference sequence). With 7 bases removed from V and 5 bases from J, the gap between germline ends came to 11 bases.

This chain uses TRBV5-1 with TRBJ1-1, with D possibly TRBD1 on 6 matching bases. V was shortened by 2 bases and J by 1 base, with 12 bases between the two germline ends. Germline V gives CDR1 SGHRS, CDR2 YFSETQ. The CDR3 loop spans 15 amino acids. For the CDR3, the DNA is TGCGCCAGCAGCTTAGATGGACAGAAGAACACTGAAGCTTTCTTT. Protein: CASSLDGQKNTEAFF.